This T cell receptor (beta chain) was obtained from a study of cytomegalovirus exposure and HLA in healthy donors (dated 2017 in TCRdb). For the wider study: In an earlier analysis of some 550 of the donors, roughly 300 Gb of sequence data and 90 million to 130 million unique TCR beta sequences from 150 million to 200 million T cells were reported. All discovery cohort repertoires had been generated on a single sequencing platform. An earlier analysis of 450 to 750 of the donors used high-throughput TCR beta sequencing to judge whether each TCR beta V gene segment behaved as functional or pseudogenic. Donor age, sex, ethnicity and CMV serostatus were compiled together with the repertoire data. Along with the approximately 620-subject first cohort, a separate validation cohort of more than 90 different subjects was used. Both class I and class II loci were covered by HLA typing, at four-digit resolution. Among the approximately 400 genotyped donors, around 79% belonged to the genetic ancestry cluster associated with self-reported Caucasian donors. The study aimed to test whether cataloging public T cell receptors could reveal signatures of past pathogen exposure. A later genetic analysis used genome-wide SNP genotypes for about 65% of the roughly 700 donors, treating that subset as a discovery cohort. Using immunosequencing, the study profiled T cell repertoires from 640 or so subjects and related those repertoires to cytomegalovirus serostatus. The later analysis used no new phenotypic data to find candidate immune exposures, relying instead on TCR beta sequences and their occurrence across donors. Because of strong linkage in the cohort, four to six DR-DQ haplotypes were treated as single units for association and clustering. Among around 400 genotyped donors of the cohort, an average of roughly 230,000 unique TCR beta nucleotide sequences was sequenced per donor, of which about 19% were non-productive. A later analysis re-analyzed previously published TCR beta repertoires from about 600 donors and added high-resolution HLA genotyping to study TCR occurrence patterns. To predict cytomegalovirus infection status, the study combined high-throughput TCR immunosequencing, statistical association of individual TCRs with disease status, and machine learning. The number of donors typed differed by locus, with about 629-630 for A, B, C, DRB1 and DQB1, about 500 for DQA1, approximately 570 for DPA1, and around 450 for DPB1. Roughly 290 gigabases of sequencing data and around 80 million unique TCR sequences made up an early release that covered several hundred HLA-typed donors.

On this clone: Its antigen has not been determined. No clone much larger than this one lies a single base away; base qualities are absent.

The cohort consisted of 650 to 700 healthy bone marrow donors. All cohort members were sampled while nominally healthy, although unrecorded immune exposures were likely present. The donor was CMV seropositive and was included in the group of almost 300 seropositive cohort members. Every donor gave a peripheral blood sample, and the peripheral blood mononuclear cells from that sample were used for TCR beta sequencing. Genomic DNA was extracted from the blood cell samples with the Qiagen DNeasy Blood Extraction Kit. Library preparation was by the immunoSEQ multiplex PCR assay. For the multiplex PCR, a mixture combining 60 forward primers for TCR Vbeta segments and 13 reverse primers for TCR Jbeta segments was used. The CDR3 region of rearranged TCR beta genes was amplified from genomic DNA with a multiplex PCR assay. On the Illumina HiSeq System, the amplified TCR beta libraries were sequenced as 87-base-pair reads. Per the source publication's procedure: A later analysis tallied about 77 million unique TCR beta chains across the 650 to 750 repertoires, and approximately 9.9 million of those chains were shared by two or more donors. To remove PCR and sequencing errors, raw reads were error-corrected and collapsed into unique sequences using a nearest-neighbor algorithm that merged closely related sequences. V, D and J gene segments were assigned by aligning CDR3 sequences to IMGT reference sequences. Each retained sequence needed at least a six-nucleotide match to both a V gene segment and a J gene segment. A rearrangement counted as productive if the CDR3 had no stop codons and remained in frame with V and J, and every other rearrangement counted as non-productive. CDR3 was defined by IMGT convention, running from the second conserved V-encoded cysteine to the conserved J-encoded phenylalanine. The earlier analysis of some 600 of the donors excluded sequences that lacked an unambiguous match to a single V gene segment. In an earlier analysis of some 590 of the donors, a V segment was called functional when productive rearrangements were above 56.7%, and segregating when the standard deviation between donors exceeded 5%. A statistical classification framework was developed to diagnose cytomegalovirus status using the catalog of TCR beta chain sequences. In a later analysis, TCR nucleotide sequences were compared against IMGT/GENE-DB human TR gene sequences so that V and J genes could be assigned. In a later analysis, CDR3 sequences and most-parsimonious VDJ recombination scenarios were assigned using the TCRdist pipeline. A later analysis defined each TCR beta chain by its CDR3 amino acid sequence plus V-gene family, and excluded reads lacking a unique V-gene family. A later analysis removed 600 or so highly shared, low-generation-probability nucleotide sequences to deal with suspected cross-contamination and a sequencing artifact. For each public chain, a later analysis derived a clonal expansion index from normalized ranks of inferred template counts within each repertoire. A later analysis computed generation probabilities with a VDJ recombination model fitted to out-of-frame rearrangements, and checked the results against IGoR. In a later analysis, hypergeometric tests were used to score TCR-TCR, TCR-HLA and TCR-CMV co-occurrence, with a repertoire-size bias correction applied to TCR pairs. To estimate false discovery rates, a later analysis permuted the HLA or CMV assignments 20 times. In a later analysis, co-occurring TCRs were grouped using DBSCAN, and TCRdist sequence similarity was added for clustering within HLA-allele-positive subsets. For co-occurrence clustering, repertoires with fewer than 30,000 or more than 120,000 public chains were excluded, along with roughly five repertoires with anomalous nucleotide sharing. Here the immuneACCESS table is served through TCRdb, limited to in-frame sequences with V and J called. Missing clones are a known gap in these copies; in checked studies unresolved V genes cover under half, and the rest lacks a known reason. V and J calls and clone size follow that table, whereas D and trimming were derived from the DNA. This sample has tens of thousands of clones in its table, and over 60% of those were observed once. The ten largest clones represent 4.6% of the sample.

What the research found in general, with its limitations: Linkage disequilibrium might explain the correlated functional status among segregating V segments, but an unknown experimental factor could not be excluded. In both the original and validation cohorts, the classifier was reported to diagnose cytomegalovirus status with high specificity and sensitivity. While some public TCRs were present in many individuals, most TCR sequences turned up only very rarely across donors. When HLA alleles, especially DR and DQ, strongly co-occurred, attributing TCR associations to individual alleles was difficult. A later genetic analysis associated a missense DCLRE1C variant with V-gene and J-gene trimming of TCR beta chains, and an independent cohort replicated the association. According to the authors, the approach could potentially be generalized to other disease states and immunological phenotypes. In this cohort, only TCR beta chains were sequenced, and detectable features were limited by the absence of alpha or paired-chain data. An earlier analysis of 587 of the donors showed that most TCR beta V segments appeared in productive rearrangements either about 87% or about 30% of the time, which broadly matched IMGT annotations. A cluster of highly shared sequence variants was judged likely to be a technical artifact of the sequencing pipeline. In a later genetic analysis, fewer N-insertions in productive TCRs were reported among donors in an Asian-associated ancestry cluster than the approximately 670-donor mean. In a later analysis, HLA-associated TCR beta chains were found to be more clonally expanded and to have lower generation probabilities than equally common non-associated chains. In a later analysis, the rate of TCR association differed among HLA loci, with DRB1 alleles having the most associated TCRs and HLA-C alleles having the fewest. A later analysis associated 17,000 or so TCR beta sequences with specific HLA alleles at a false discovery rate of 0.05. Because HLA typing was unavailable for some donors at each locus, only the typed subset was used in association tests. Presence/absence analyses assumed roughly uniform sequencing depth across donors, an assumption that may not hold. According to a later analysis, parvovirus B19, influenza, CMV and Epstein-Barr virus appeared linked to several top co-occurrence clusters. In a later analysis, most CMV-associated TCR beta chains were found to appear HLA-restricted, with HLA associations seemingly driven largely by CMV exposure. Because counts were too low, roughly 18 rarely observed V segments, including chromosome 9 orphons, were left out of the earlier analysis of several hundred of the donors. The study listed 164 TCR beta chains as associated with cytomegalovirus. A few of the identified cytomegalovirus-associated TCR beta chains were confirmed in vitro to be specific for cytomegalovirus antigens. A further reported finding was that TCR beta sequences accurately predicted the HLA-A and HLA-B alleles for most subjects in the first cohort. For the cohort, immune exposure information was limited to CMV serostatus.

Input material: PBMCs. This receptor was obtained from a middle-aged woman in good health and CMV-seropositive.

The CDR3 is CASSHNGDRGYTF. The DNA reads as follows: TGTGCCAGCAGCCATAATGGGGACAGGGGCTACACCTTC. The sequence is built from TRBV7-9 and TRBJ1-2; TRBD1 lines up with 8 middle nucleotides. The germline V gene (reference sequence) gives CDR1 as SEHNR and CDR2 as FQNEAQ. V is trimmed back by 5 bases and J by 8 bases, and the junction contains 7 bases that no gene match accounts for. From the cysteine up to the phenylalanine, the CDR3 has a length of 13 residues. The retained sequence is limited to the CDR3, 39 bases, with the frame set at the first base.